This TCR beta chain was profiled in a study of T cell responses to AZD1222 COVID-19 vaccine. Notes on the study in general: Two AZD1222 doses significantly raised spike-specific TCR breadth and depth over controls.

The CDR3 spans 16 residues. CDR1 and CDR2 (germline): SNHLY, FYNNEI. The repertoire was sequenced with immunoSEQ multiplex PCR; TCRdb's copy has only in-frame clones and lacks some. The table records around 6,100 clones, about 90% of them present only once. Remarks on this clone: No antigen is known for it. One end of the junction is discordant with germline, which a read error may explain.

Pooling covered second doses at about 4 or about 12 weeks. The J gene is TRBJ1-5, the V gene TRBV2; TRBD1 aligns across 8 bases. The TCR sequence derives from an adult who received the AZD1222 COVID-19 vaccine. The sequencing used peripheral blood, collected 28 days after the second AZD1222 dose. This chain's CDR3 is CASSQAGTGSNQPQHF. The DNA of the CDR3 is TGTGCCAGCAGTCAAGCCGGGACAGGTTCCAATCAGCCCCAGCATTTT.